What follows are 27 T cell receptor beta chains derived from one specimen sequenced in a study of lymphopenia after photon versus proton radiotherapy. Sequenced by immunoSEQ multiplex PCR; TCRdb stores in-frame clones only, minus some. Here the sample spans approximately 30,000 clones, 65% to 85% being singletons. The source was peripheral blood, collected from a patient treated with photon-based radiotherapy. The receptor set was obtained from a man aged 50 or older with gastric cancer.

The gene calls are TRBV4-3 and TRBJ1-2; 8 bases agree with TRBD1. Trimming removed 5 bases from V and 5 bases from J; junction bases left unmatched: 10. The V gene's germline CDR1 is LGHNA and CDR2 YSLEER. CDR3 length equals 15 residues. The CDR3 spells CASSGSDRAGYGYTF. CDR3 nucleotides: TGCGCCAGCAGCGGCTCGGACAGGGCTGGTTATGGCTACACCTTC.

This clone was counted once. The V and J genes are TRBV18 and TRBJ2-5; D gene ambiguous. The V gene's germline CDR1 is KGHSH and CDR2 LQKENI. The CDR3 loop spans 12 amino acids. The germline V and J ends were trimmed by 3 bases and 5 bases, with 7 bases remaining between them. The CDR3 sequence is CASSPRGETQYF. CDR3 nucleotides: TGTGCCAGCTCACCCCGAGGTGAGACCCAGTACTTC.

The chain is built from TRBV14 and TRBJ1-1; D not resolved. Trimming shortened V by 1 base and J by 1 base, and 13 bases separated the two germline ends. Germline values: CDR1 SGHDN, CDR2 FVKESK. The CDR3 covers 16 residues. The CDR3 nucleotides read TGTGCCAGCAGCCAAGGGTTTTGGGTTGGGAACACTGAAGCTTTCTTT. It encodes CASSQGFWVGNTEAFF.

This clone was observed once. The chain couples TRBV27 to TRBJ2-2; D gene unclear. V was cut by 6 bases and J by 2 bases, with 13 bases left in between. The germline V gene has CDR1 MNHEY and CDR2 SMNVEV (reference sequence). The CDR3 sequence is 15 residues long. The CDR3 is CASRALDINTGELFF. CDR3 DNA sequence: TGTGCCAGCAGGGCTTTAGACATTAACACCGGGGAGCTGTTTTTT.

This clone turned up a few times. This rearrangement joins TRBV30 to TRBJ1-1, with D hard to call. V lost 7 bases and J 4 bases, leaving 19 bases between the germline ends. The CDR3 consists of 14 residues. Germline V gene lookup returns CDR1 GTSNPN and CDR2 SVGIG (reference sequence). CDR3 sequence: CASEWGPSITEAFF. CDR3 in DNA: TGTGCCTCTGAATGGGGTCCCTCGATCACTGAAGCTTTCTTT.

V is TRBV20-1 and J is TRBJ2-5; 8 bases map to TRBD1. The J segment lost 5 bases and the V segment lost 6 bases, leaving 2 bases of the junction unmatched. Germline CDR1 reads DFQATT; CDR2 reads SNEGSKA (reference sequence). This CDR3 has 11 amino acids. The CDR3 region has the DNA TGCAGTGCCACAGGGGGGGAGACCCAGTACTTC. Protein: CSATGGETQYF.

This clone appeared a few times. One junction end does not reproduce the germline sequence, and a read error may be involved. The CDR3 region has the DNA TGTGCTAGTGGGTTGGGGGGTCCCAATCAGCCCCAGCATTTT. It yields the protein CASGLGGPNQPQHF. J is TRBJ1-5 and V is TRBV12-5, with D possibly TRBD1 on 5 matching bases. Germline values: CDR1 LGHNT, CDR2 FRNRAP. The CDR3 loop spans 14 amino acids.

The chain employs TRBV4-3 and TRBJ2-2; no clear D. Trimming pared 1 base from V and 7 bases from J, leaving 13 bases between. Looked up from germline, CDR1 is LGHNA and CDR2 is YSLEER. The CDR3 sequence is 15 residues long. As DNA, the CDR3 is TGCGCCAGCAGCCAAGTTGCTAGTCGTGGCGGGGAGCTGTTTTTT. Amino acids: CASSQVASRGGELFF.

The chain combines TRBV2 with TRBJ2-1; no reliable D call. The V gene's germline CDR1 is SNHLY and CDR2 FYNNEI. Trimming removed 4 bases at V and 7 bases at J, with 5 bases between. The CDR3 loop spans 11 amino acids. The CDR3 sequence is CASSVKNEQFF. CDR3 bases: TGTGCCAGCAGTGTGAAGAATGAGCAGTTCTTC. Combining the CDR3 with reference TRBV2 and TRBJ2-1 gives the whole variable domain EPEVTQTPSHQVTQMGQEVILRCVPISNHLYFYWYRQILGQKVEFLVSFYNNEISEKSEIFDDQFSVERPDGSNFTLKIRSTKLEDSAMYFCASSVKNEQFFGPGTRLTVL.

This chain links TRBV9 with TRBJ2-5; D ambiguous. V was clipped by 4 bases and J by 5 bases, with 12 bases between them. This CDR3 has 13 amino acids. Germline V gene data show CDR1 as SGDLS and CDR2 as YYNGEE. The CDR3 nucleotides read TGTGCCAGCAGCCCCGTCCCGAGGGAGACCCAGTACTTC. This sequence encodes CASSPVPRETQYF.

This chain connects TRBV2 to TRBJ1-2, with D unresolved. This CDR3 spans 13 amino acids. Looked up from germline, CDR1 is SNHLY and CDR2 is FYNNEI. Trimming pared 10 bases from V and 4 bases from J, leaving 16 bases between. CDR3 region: CAMVETPSYGYTF. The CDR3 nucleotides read TGTGCCATGGTGGAAACACCGAGCTATGGCTACACCTTC.

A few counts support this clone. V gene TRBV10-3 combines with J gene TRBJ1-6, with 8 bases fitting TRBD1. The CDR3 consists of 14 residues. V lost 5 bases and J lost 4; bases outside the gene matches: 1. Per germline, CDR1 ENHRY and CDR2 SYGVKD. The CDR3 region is CAISQGAYNSPLHF. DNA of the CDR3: TGTGCCATCAGTCAGGGGGCGTATAATTCACCCCTCCACTTT.

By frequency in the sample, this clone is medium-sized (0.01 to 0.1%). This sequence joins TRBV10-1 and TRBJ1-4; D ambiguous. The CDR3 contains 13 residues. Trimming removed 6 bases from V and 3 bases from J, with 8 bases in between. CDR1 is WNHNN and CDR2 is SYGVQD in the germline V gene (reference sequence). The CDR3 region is CASRGAANEKLFF. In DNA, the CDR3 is TGCGCCAGCAGGGGAGCGGCTAATGAAAAACTGTTTTTT.

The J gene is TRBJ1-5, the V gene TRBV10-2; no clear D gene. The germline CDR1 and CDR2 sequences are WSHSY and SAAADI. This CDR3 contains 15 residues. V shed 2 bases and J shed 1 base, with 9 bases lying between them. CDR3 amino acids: CASSEQAGSNQPQHF. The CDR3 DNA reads TGCGCCAGCAGTGAGCAGGCGGGGAGCAATCAGCCCCAGCATTTT.

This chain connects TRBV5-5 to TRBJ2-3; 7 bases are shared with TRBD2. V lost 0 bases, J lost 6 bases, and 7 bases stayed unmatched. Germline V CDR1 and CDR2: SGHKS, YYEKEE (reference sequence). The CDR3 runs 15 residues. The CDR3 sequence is CASSLVQRGGDTQYF. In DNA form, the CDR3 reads TGTGCCAGCAGCTTGGTGCAGCGGGGCGGGGATACGCAGTATTTT.

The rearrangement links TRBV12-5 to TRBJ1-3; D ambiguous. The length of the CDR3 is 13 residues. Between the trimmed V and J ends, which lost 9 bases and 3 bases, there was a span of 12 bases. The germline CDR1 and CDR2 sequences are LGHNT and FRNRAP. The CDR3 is CASQMIGGNTIYF. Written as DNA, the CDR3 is TGTGCTAGCCAGATGATCGGTGGAAACACCATATATTTT.

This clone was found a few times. The CDR3 here is CASSQDWTGDSPLHF. The CDR3 DNA reads TGCGCCAGCAGCCAAGATTGGACAGGAGATTCACCCCTCCACTTT. The chain employs TRBV4-3 and TRBJ1-6, with 7 bases aligning to TRBD1. The CDR3 has 15 residues. V gave up 0 bases and J gave up 8 bases; unmatched junction bases: 4. Germline lookup yields CDR1 LGHNA and CDR2 YSLEER.

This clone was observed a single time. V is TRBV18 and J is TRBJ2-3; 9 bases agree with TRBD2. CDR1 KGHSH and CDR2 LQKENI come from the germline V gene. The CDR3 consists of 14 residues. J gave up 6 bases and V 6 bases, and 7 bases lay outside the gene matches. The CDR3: CASSPGLAGDTQYF. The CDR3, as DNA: TGTGCCAGCTCCCCGGGTCTAGCGGGGGATACGCAGTATTTT.

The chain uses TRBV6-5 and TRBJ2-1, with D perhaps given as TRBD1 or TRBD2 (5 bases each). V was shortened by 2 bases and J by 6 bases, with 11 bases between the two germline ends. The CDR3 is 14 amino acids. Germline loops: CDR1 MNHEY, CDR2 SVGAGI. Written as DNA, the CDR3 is TGTGCCAGCAGTTACCAGCGAGGGGTCAATGAGCAGTTCTTC. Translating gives CASSYQRGVNEQFF.

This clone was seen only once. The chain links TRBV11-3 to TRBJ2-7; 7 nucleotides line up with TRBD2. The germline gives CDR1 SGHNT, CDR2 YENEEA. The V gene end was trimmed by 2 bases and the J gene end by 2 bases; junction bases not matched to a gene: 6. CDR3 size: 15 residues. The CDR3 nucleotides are TGTGCCAGCAGCTTATATGGCGGGAGCACCTACGAGCAGTACTTC. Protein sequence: CASSLYGGSTYEQYF.

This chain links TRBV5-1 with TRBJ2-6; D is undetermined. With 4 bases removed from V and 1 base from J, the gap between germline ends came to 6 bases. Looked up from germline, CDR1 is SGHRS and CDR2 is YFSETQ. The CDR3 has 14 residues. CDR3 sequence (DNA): TGCGCCAGCAGCCCGAGGTCTGGGGCCAACGTCCTGACTTTC. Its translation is CASSPRSGANVLTF.

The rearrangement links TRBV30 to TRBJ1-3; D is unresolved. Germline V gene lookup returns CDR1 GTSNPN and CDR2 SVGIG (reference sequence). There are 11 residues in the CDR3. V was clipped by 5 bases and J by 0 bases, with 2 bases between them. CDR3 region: CAWRSGNTIYF. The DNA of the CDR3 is TGTGCCTGGCGCTCTGGAAACACCATATATTTT.

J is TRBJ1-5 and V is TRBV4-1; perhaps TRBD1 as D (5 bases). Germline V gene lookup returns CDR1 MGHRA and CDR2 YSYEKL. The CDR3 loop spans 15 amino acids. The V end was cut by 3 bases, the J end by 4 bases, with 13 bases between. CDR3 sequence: CASSHSGTENQPQHF. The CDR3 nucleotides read TGCGCCAGCAGCCATAGTGGGACCGAGAATCAGCCCCAGCATTTT.

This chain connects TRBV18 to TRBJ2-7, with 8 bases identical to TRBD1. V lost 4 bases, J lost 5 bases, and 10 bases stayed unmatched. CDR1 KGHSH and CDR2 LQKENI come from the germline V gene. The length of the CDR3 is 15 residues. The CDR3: CASSHLWTGLDEQYF. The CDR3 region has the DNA TGTGCCAGCTCACATTTATGGACAGGGTTGGACGAGCAGTACTTC.

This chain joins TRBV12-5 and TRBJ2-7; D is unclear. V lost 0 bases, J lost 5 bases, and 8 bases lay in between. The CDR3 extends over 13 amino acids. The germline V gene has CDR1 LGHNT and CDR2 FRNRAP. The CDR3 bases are TGTGCTAGTGGTTTGGTATCCGTAAACGAGCAGTACTTC. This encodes CASGLVSVNEQYF. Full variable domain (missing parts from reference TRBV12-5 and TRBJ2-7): DARVTQTPRHKVTEMGQEVTMRCQPILGHNTVFWYRQTMMQGLELLAYFRNRAPLDDSGMPKDRFSAEMPDATLATLKIQPSEPRDSAVYFCASGLVSVNEQYFGPGTRLTVT.

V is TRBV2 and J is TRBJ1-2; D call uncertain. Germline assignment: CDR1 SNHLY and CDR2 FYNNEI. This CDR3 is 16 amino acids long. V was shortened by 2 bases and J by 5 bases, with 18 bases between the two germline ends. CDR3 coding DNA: TGTGCCAGCAGTGAACTCGGAGTGTTCGGTGGGTATGGCTACACCTTC. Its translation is CASSELGVFGGYGYTF.

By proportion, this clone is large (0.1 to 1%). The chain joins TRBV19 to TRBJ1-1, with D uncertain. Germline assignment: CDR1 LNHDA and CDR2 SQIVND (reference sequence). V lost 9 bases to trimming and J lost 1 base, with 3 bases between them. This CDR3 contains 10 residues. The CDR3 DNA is TGTGCCAGACGGAACACTGAAGCTTTCTTT. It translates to CARRNTEAFF.